Each of the 4 T cell receptor beta chains below was sequenced from the same sample in a study of OX40 agonist ivuxolimab in advanced cancers. Only in-frame clones appear in the TCRdb table, and some are missing; sequencing was by immunoSEQ multiplex PCR. The sample shows around 8,000 clones, around 80% of them seen only once. The starting material was CD4+ or CD8+ T cells sorted from blood, obtained in a trial of the OX40 agonist ivuxolimab. The receptors were sampled from an adult with an advanced solid tumor such as melanoma, head and neck, liver or kidney cancer.

Only one count was recorded for this clone. The gene calls are TRBV7-3 and TRBJ2-3; 8 positions agree with TRBD2. This CDR3 has 15 residues. Germline loops: CDR1 SGHTA, CDR2 FQGTGA. Losses at the gene ends were 5 bases for V and 1 base for J; bases not matched to a gene: 5. CDR3 sequence reads: CASSLIAGRTDTQYF. The CDR3 bases are TGTGCCAGCAGCCTCATAGCGGGGCGCACAGATACGCAGTATTTT.

The table lists this clone with a few counts. This rearrangement joins TRBV7-9 to TRBJ2-1, with 9 bases aligning to TRBD1. Germline V lookup: CDR1 SEHNR, CDR2 FQNEAQ (reference sequence). The CDR3 length is 15 residues. Trimming removed 4 bases from V and 5 bases from J; junction bases left unmatched: 6. The CDR3 DNA reads as TGTGCCAGCAGCTCCGGGACAGGGCGCAACAATGAGCAGTTCTTC. Encoded protein: CASSSGTGRNNEQFF.

This clone was seen just once. The gene calls are TRBV5-1 and TRBJ2-5; TRBD1 might be the D (5 bases). With the DNA end fitting TRBJ2-7 better, the J assignment may be wrong. In germline, CDR1 is SGHRS, CDR2 YFSETQ. The CDR3 length is 14 residues. In nucleotides, the CDR3 is TGCGCCAGCAGCATGGACCCCTTGGGGCTCGAGCAGTACTTC. Amino acid sequence: CASSMDPLGLEQYF.

This clone has only a few counts. The chain carries TRBV6-4 and TRBJ2-6; D is ambiguous. Germline V gene lookup returns CDR1 MRHNA and CDR2 SNTAGT. CDR3 size: 14 residues. V was pared by 2 bases and J by 2 bases, with 4 bases between. For the CDR3, the DNA is TGTGCCAGCAGTGACAGACCTGGGGCCAACGTCCTGACTTTC. Translation: CASSDRPGANVLTF.